This note documents a single T cell receptor (beta chain) sequence. Trimming removed 0 bases from V and 4 bases from J; junction bases left unmatched: 5. CDR3 length: 15 amino acids. In germline, CDR1 is LNHNV, CDR2 YYDKDF (reference sequence). Isolation yielded PBMCs, at least 7 million per sample, in every case. Primers used in a second PCR of roughly 7 to 12 cycles were a sample-barcoded 5' primer and a J-beta primer mix. In TCRdb, the 5' RACE reads were re-called with MiXCR into one record per CDR3 protein. The sample has hundreds of thousands of distinct CDR3 sequences; under 55% are singletons. The data are from a study of blood T cells in healthy people across ages.

Input material: blood. This chain uses TRBV15 with TRBJ1-2, with 7 nucleotides matching TRBD1. This sequence originates from a man aged 55 to 69 in good health. As DNA, the CDR3 is TGTGCCACCAGCAGAGACGGACAGGCTACCTATGGCTACACCTTC. Translated: CATSRDGQATYGYTF.